The 3 T cell receptor beta chains in this list originate from one sample, sequenced in a study of cytomegalovirus exposure and HLA in healthy donors. Vbeta (60) and Jbeta (13) primers were used in the PCR. Method: immunoSEQ multiplex PCR; TCRdb's copy keeps in-frame clones and lacks some. The table records hundreds of thousands of clones, around 79% of them present only once. Source material: PBMCs. All receptors come from a male donor in good health and CMV-seronegative.

The chain links TRBV6-1 to TRBJ2-7; 10 positions agree with TRBD1. Trimming removed 7 bases from V and 3 bases from J; junction bases left unmatched: 6. From germline, CDR1 is MNHNS and CDR2 SASEGT. CDR3 length: 14 amino acids. The CDR3 sequence: CASTDRGPFYEQYF. For the CDR3, the DNA is TGTGCCAGCACTGACAGGGGGCCCTTCTACGAGCAGTACTTC.

The chain uses TRBV6-1 and TRBJ2-7; D possibly corresponds to TRBD2 (5 bases). Germline V gives CDR1 MNHNS, CDR2 SASEGT. The CDR3 has 11 amino acids. Deletions cut 8 bases from V and 1 base from J, with 6 bases between. Here the CDR3 reads CASRGSYEQYF. The CDR3 DNA reads TGTGCCAGCCGGGGTTCCTACGAGCAGTACTTC.

As for this clone: Other nucleotide sequences from this sample produce the same CDR3. This sequence joins TRBV25-1 and TRBJ2-3, with D maybe TRBD1 (6 bases). Germline-derived CDR1 and CDR2 are MGHDK and SYGVNS. Trimming removed 5 bases at V and 3 bases at J, with 6 bases between. This CDR3 spans 12 amino acids. CDR3 region: CASSRGTDTQYF. The DNA of the CDR3 is TGTGCCAGCAGTAGGGGGACAGATACGCAGTATTTT.